Each of the 2 T cell receptor beta chains below was sequenced from the same sample in a study of T cells expressing NK-cell markers. One entry per CDR3 protein, without DNA, is what TCRdb gives after re-calling the 5' RACE reads. The sample features 350,000 to 450,000 distinct CDR3 sequences, with roughly 5.2% in its top ten. Input material: blood T cells: a sorted CD56 or NKG2C T cell subset, CD4+ or CD8+ T cells, or bulk PBMC T cells (not recorded which). The origin of the receptors is a man aged 18-75 years in good health.

This chain joins TRBV3-1 and TRBJ2-6; without DNA, the TCRdb call of TRBD2 cannot be checked. This CDR3 region has 12 residues. Germline CDR1 LGHDT, CDR2 YNNKEL (reference sequence). CDR3 sequence: CASSARPGLITF.

This chain joins TRBV5-1 and TRBJ1-2; lacking DNA, the TRBD1 call made by TCRdb goes unchecked. Germline V gives CDR1 SGHRS, CDR2 YFSETQ. CDR3 size: 14 residues. CDR3 protein: CASSWMTGSHGYTF.